This TCR beta chain was documented in a study of cytomegalovirus exposure and HLA in healthy donors. Use of 60 Vbeta and 13 Jbeta primers characterized the PCR. Clones were read by immunoSEQ multiplex PCR, and TCRdb kept only the in-frame ones, dropping some. Here the sample spans some 130,000 clones, about 66% being singletons. The clonotype was recovered from a man aged 25 to 40 in good health and CMV-seropositive. Sequencing was performed on PBMCs.

For the CDR3, the DNA is TGTGCCAGCAAAGCTACAGAGAACACCGGGGAGCTGTTTTTT. Translation gives CASKATENTGELFF. The chain links TRBV2 to TRBJ2-2; D remains ambiguous. Trimming left V 7 bases short and J 1 base short, with 10 bases between. CDR1 SNHLY and CDR2 FYNNEI come from the germline V gene. The CDR3 consists of 14 residues.